This T cell receptor beta chain is drawn from a study of T cells in Graves' hyperthyroidism and ophthalmopathy. The overall study: The initial diagnosis was the point when peripheral blood was collected, ahead of any treatment.

This clonotype has a handful of counts. Patients between 18 and 65 years old had hyperthyroidism, newly diagnosed and lasting under 2 months. Germline assignment: CDR1 SGHVS and CDR2 FQNEAQ. CDR3 length equals 17 residues. V shed 0 bases and J shed 0 bases, with 12 bases lying between them. Template material for amplifying TCR beta CDR3 regions consisted of RNA transcripts. First-round RT-PCR of the TCR CDR3 relied on the HTBI primer set. TCRdb re-analysed the multiplex PCR reads in MiXCR, keeping a single row per CDR3 protein. The sample shows 300,000 to 450,000 distinct CDR3 sequences, 15% to 19% of them seen only once.

Sequences were obtained from blood. The sequence was obtained from a woman in her late teens or twenties with Graves' hyperthyroidism that later progressed to Graves' ophthalmopathy. The J gene is TRBJ2-4, the V gene TRBV7-8; D is ambiguous. The CDR3 nucleotides read TGTGCCAGCAGCTTAGCGACGGGTCCTATAGCCAAAAACATTCAGTACTTC. This translates into CASSLATGPIAKNIQYF.